Below, 15 T cell receptor beta chains from the same sample are listed, as sequenced in a study of T-cell memory formation after mild COVID-19. TCRdb passed the 5' RACE reads through MiXCR, listing each CDR3 protein once. The sample contains 200,000 to 300,000 distinct CDR3 sequences, roughly a sixth of which appear only once. What was sequenced was PBMCs or a T cell subset sorted from them (not recorded which). All receptors come from a young man who had mild COVID-19 (a few samples of this study predate the infection). Cell type and time point are not known.

This clonotype has more than one count but fewer than ten. The genes are TRBV20-1 and TRBJ1-2; TRBD1 might be the D (5 bases). The CDR3 totals 13 residues. V was shortened by 6 bases and J by 7 bases, with 18 bases between the two germline ends. Germline lookup yields CDR1 DFQATT and CDR2 SNEGSKA (reference sequence). CDR3 bases: TGCAGTGCCCCCCAAGGGGCAGGGACTGGCTACACCTTC. Amino acids: CSAPQGAGTGYTF.

The chain couples TRBV29-1 to TRBJ1-1; possibly TRBD1 for D (6 bases). The CDR3 extends over 12 amino acids. The germline gives CDR1 SQVTM, CDR2 ANQGSEA. The V and J ends lost 5 bases and 8 bases respectively, with 15 bases between them. Here the CDR3 reads CSVLGGGDEAFF. The DNA of the CDR3 is TGCAGCGTTTTAGGAGGGGGGGACGAAGCTTTCTTT.

The chain joins TRBV9 to TRBJ2-1; 11 positions agree with TRBD1. The germline gives CDR1 SGDLS, CDR2 YYNGEE. After removal of 4 bases from V and 6 bases from J, the junction contained 9 bases not matched to a gene. CDR3 length equals 16 residues. Here the CDR3 reads CASSTRRDRGGNEQFF. CDR3 DNA sequence: TGTGCCAGCAGCACCAGACGGGACAGGGGGGGCAATGAGCAGTTCTTC.

The table lists this clonotype with a few counts. J is TRBJ2-3 and V is TRBV5-6, with D perhaps matching TRBD1 or TRBD2 (5 bases each). Looked up from germline, CDR1 is SGHDT and CDR2 is YYEEEE. The CDR3 sequence is 15 residues long. V lost 0 bases and J lost 4, with 12 bases in between. Here the CDR3 DNA reads TGTGCCAGCAGCTTGGCGGGGCCCGTGGCAGATACGCAGTATTTT. Its protein is CASSLAGPVADTQYF.

The chain combines TRBV4-2 with TRBJ1-2; 7 bases are a match to TRBD1. Germline assignment: CDR1 LGHNA and CDR2 YNFKEQ. The CDR3 has 14 amino acids. V lost 3 bases to trimming and J lost 10 bases; unmatched junction nucleotides: 11. DNA of the CDR3: TGTGCCAGCAGCCAGCCCGGGACAGACAGGGACTACACCTTC. Translating gives CASSQPGTDRDYTF.

The chain has TRBV5-1 and TRBJ2-5; D might be TRBD1 (6 bases). Germline V gene sequence: CDR1 SGHRS, CDR2 YFSETQ. The V gene lost 9 bases and the J gene lost 0 bases, with 15 bases spanning the gap. This CDR3 is built from 14 residues. Here the CDR3 reads CATSGGGYQETQYF. The CDR3 region has the DNA TGCGCCACCTCTGGGGGCGGGTACCAAGAGACCCAGTACTTC.

The gene calls are TRBV7-3 and TRBJ2-3; 8 bases agree with TRBD1. CDR1 SGHTA and CDR2 FQGTGA come from the germline V gene. The length of the CDR3 is 17 residues. V trimming: 2 bases; J trimming: 3 bases; junction bases outside the gene matches: 10. The CDR3 sequence: CASSLQRRGLGTDTQYF. In nucleotides, the CDR3 is TGTGCCAGCAGCTTACAGCGCAGGGGGCTGGGGACAGATACGCAGTATTTT. Based on the CDR3 plus reference TRBV7-3 and TRBJ2-3, the full variable domain is GAGVSQTPSNKVTEKGKYVELRCDPISGHTALYWYRQSLGQGPEFLIYFQGTGAADDSGLPNDRFFAVRPEGSVSTLKIQRTERGDSAVYLCASSLQRRGLGTDTQYFGPGTRLTVL.

The chain has TRBV6-2 or TRBV6-3 and TRBJ2-5; D not resolved. The germline CDR1 and CDR2 sequences are MNHEY and SVGEGT. The V end lost 4 bases, the J end lost 0 bases, and 12 bases lay between the germline ends. The CDR3 consists of 15 residues. This CDR3 is CASSSRDTYQETQYF. CDR3 DNA sequence: TGTGCCAGCAGTTCCCGCGACACGTACCAAGAGACCCAGTACTTC.

The chain combines TRBV30 with TRBJ1-3; D is uncertain. CDR1 GTSNPN and CDR2 SVGIG come from the germline V gene (reference sequence). V shed 2 bases and J shed 2 bases, with 10 bases lying between them. This CDR3 has 14 amino acids. CDR3 nucleotide sequence: TGTGCCTGGAGTAGGGTAGGGACTGGAAACACCATATATTTT. Translated, it gives CAWSRVGTGNTIYF.

V is TRBV7-2 and J is TRBJ2-1; 7 positions match TRBD1. V trimming: 2 bases; J trimming: 2 bases; junction bases outside the gene matches: 3. The CDR3 spans 15 residues. CDR1 is SGHTA and CDR2 is FQGNSA in the germline V gene. The CDR3 sequence is CASSLSGQAYNEQFF. CDR3 nucleotides: TGTGCCAGCAGCTTATCCGGACAGGCCTACAATGAGCAGTTCTTC.

This chain uses TRBV4-2 with TRBJ2-7; possibly TRBD1 or TRBD2 for D (5 bases each). Germline V gene sequence: CDR1 LGHNA, CDR2 YNFKEQ. The V gene lost 0 bases and the J gene lost 6 bases, with 12 bases spanning the gap. The CDR3 contains 14 residues. The CDR3 region is CASSQESFGGEQYF. The CDR3 DNA sequence: TGTGCCAGCAGCCAAGAGAGTTTTGGGGGCGAGCAGTACTTC.

This clonotype was picked up a small number of times. V is TRBV20-1 and J is TRBJ2-3, with 9 nucleotides matching TRBD2. The CDR3 totals 15 residues. Germline CDR1 DFQATT, CDR2 SNEGSKA (reference sequence). V shed 5 bases and J 5 bases; nucleotides not matched to a gene: 11. CDR3 residues: CSAPPSGGGEDTQYF. Written as DNA, the CDR3 is TGCAGTGCTCCTCCTTCGGGCGGGGGGGAAGATACGCAGTATTTT.

The chain joins TRBV15 to TRBJ1-5, with no clear D. The CDR3 has 13 amino acids. Trimming shortened V by 7 bases and J by 6 bases, and 13 bases separated the two germline ends. Germline V gives CDR1 LNHNV, CDR2 YYDKDF (reference sequence). CDR3 protein: CATNTGTSQPQHF. For the CDR3, the DNA is TGTGCCACCAACACGGGTACTAGTCAGCCCCAGCATTTT.

This clonotype was detected only a few times. This chain joins TRBV7-9 and TRBJ2-3; 10 bases match TRBD2. The V and J ends lost 3 bases and 0 bases, in that order; junction bases with no gene match: 0. The CDR3 spans 15 residues. CDR1 and CDR2 (germline): SEHNR, FQNEAQ (reference sequence). The CDR3 nucleotides are TGTGCCAGCAGCTTGACTAGCGGGAGCACAGATACGCAGTATTTT. The encoded protein is CASSLTSGSTDTQYF.

This clonotype was recorded at least ten times. The V and J genes are TRBV5-1 and TRBJ2-3; unclear D gene. This CDR3 comprises 15 residues. Germline CDR1 and CDR2: SGHRS and YFSETQ. V lost 0 bases and J 4 bases, leaving 12 bases between the germline ends. The CDR3 DNA follows: TGCGCCAGCAGCTTGGGACTTACGGCGGCAGATACGCAGTATTTT. It codes for CASSLGLTAADTQYF.